This note documents a single T cell receptor beta chain sequence. Its antigen is unknown. This sample is part of a study of response to subunit inactivated influenza vaccine. TCRdb analysed the RT-PCR reads with MiXCR anew, one entry per CDR3 protein. The table includes about 540,000 distinct CDR3 sequences, approximately 14% detected once. The study's findings and limits: Authors suggested each seasonal flu vaccination may recruit only limited numbers of new T cells.

The sample consisted of PBMCs from blood, taken roughly 13 days after vaccination. This TCR came from a man aged 50 to 59 who received an inactivated influenza vaccine.

The CDR3 region has the DNA TGTGCCAGCAGTGGCCAACTTAGCTCCTACAATGAGCAGTTCTTC. Protein product: CASSGQLSSYNEQFF. V and J are TRBV6-1 and TRBJ2-1; D unresolved. Germline CDR1 is MNHNS and CDR2 is SASEGT. With 4 bases removed from V and 0 bases from J, the gap between germline ends came to 10 bases. This CDR3 region has 15 residues.